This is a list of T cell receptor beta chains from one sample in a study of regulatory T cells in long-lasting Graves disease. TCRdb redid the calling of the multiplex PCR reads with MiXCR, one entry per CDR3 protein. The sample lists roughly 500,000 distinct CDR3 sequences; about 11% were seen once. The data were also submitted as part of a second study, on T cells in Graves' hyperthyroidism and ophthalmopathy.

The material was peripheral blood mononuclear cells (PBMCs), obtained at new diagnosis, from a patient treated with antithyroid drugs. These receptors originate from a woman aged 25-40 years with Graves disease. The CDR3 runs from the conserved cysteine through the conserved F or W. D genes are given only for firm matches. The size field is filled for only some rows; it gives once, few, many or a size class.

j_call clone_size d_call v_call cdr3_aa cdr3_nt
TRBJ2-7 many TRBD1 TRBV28 CASSTLRDRGLFEQYF TGTGCCAGCAGCACTCTCCGGGACAGGGGGCTTTTCGAGCAGTACTTC
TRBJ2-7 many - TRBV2 CASEDGAEQYF TGTGCCAGTGAGGACGGGGCCGAGCAGTACTTC
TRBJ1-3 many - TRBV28 CASSLPTPISGNTIYF TGTGCCAGCAGTTTACCGACACCGATCTCTGGAAACACCATATATTTT
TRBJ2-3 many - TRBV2 CASSVLELDPGDTQYF TGTGCCAGCAGTGTCCTGGAACTAGACCCTGGTGATACGCAGTATTTT
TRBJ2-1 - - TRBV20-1 CSAQTRAAGFYNEQFF TGCAGTGCCCAAACCCGAGCGGCTGGTTTCTACAATGAGCAGTTCTTC
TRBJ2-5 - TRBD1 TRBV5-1 CASSVQGGKETQYF TGCGCCAGCAGCGTACAGGGGGGAAAAGAGACCCAGTACTTC
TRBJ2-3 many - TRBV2 CASRVETDTQYF TGTGCCAGCAGGGTGGAGACAGATACGCAGTATTTT
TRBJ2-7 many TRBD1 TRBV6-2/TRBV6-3 CASSYYRTGGSYEQYF TGTGCCAGCAGTTACTATAGAACAGGGGGATCCTACGAGCAGTACTTC
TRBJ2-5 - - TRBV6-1 CASTSRTETQYF TGTGCCAGCACCTCCAGAACGGAGACCCAGTACTTC
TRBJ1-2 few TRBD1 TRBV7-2 CASTSTRQGALGYTF TGTGCCAGCACCTCTACAAGACAGGGCGCTTTGGGCTACACCTTC
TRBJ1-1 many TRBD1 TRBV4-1 CASSLSGQGRANTEAFF TGCGCCAGCAGCCTTTCGGGACAGGGGAGGGCGAACACTGAAGCTTTCTTT
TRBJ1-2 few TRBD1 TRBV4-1 CASSQPGQGLRGYTF TGCGCCAGCAGCCAACCAGGACAGGGTCTTCGAGGCTACACCTTC
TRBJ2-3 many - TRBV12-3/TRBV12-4 CASSLVGSVPDTQYF TGTGCCAGCAGTTTAGTCGGCTCAGTCCCAGATACGCAGTATTTT
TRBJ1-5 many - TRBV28 CASSFKGFGNQPQHF TGTGCCAGCAGTTTCAAGGGGTTCGGCAATCAGCCCCAGCATTTT
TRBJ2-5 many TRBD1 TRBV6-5 CASSYGTGSGTQYF TGTGCCAGCAGTTATGGGACAGGCTCCGGGACCCAGTACTTC
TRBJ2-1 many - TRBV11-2 CASSPIREDEQFF TGTGCCAGCAGCCCAATCAGGGAAGATGAGCAGTTCTTC
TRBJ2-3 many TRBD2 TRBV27 CASRGPGLAGDTQYF TGTGCCAGCAGGGGCCCGGGACTAGCGGGAGATACGCAGTATTTT
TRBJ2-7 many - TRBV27 CASSPGDRLYEQYF TGTGCCAGCAGTCCGGGGGACAGACTCTACGAGCAGTACTTC
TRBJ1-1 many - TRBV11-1 CASSLRASFATEAFF TGTGCCAGCAGCTTACGAGCCAGTTTTGCCACTGAAGCTTTCTTT
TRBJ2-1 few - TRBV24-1 CATSDLKGVGQFF TGTGCCACCAGTGATTTGAAGGGGGTGGGGCAGTTCTTC
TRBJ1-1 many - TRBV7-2 CASSGPGLFTEAFF TGTGCCAGCAGCGGGCCGGGACTCTTCACTGAAGCTTTCTTT
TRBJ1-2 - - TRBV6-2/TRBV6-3 CASSYGEPGGVNGYTF TGTGCCAGCAGTTACGGTGAACCGGGCGGGGTGAATGGCTACACCTTC
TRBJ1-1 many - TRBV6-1 CASSVILVGAFF TGTGCCAGCAGTGTAATATTGGTGGGAGCTTTCTTT
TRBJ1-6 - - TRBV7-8 CASSRIGGAGSYNSPLHF TGTGCCAGCAGCCGAATCGGGGGGGCTGGCTCCTATAATTCACCCCTCCACTTT
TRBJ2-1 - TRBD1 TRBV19 CASSPIWGTGGRNEQFF TGTGCCAGTAGTCCCATTTGGGGGACAGGGGGCCGGAATGAGCAGTTCTTC
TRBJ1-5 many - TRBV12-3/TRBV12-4 CASSWGTSDQPQHF TGTGCCAGCAGCTGGGGGACATCCGATCAGCCCCAGCATTTT
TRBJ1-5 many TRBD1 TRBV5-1 CASRATGARDQPQHF TGCGCCAGCAGAGCGACAGGGGCGAGAGATCAGCCCCAGCATTTT
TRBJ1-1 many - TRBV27 CASSLLDGMNTEAFF TGTGCCAGTTCTCTTCTGGACGGGATGAACACTGAAGCTTTCTTT
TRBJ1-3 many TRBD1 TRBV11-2 CASSFWGQGAPGNTIYF TGTGCCAGCAGCTTTTGGGGACAGGGAGCACCAGGAAACACCATATATTTT
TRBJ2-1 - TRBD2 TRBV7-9 CASSLGREPRYNEQFF TGTGCCAGCAGCTTGGGGCGGGAGCCCAGGTACAATGAGCAGTTCTTC
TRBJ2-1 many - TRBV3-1 CASSQGGSYNEQFF TGTGCCAGCAGTCAGGGGGGGTCCTACAATGAGCAGTTCTTC
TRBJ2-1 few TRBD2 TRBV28 CASSSSPLGLAGYNEQFF TGTGCCAGCAGTTCGTCACCCTTGGGACTAGCGGGATACAATGAGCAGTTCTTC
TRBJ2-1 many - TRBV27 CAGGHNYNEQFF TGTGCGGGAGGCCACAATTACAATGAGCAGTTCTTC
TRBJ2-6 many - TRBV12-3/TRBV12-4 CASSLGTIFSGANVLTF TGTGCCAGCAGTTTGGGCACAATATTCTCTGGGGCCAACGTCCTGACTTTC
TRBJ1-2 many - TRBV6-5 CASSYRSNTGYTF TGTGCCAGCAGTTACAGGTCCAACACTGGCTACACCTTC
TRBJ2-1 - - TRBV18 CASSPRFEPGNEQFF TGTGCCAGCTCACCGAGATTCGAGCCTGGCAATGAGCAGTTCTTC
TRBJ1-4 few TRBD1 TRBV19 CASRSQGASEKLFF TGTGCCAGTAGATCACAGGGGGCGAGTGAAAAACTGTTTTTT
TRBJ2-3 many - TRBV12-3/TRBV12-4 CASSLTSGTPTDTQYF TGTGCCAGCAGTTTAACATCGGGGACACCCACAGATACGCAGTATTTT
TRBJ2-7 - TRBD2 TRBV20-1 CSATVSGFSYEQYF TGCAGTGCTACTGTTAGCGGGTTTTCCTACGAGCAGTACTTC
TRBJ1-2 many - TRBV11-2 CASSLSNRPHSGYTF TGTGCCAGCAGCTTATCGAACAGGCCCCATAGTGGCTACACCTTC
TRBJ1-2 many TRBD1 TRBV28 CASSLRGRGLNYGYTF TGTGCCAGCAGTTTACGGGGCAGGGGGCTTAACTATGGCTACACCTTC
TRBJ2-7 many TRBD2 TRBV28 CASSLKARTGLAGSYEQYF TGTGCCAGCAGTTTAAAGGCAAGAACTGGACTAGCGGGATCCTACGAGCAGTACTTC
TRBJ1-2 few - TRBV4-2 CASSQDRVIGYTF TGTGCCAGCAGCCAAGACAGGGTTATTGGCTACACCTTC
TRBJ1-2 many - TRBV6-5 CASSYSGRGYTF TGTGCCAGCAGTTACTCTGGGAGGGGCTACACCTTC
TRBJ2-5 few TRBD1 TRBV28 CASSSDRAQETQYF TGTGCCAGCAGTTCTGACAGGGCCCAAGAGACCCAGTACTTC
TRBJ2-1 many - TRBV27 CASSGFGFFKLYNEQFF TGTGCCAGCAGCGGATTTGGGTTCTTTAAGCTATACAATGAGCAGTTCTTC
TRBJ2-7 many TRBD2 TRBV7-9 CASSQGLAYEQYF TGTGCCAGCAGCCAAGGACTAGCCTACGAGCAGTACTTC
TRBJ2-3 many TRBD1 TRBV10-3 CAISESTGQGSDTQYF TGTGCCATCAGTGAGTCAACGGGACAGGGGTCAGATACGCAGTATTTT
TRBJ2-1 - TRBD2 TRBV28 CASSPRSAGGPQVEQFF TGTGCCAGCAGTCCACGTTCAGCGGGAGGGCCTCAAGTGGAGCAGTTCTTC
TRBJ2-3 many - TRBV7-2 CASSLDSGTDTQYF TGTGCCAGCAGCTTAGATAGCGGAACAGATACGCAGTATTTT
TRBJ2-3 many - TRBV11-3 CASSLGDRGGSTDTQYF TGTGCCAGCAGCTTAGGGGACCGGGGCGGGAGCACAGATACGCAGTATTTT
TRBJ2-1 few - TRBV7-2 CASSLGWSYNEQFF TGTGCCAGCAGCTTAGGATGGTCCTACAATGAGCAGTTCTTC
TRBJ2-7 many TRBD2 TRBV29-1 CSVAPLAGVSGEQYF TGCAGCGTTGCCCCACTAGCGGGAGTCTCGGGTGAGCAGTACTTC
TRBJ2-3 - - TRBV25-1 CASNSVGDTQYF TGTGCCAGCAACTCCGTCGGAGATACGCAGTATTTT
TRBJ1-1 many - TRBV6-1 CASSSRRGPNEAFF TGTGCCAGCAGTAGCCGCCGGGGGCCCAATGAAGCTTTCTTT
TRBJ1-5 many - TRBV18 CASSPPGINQPQHF TGTGCCAGCAGTCCACCGGGGATCAATCAGCCCCAGCATTTT
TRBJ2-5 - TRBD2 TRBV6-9 CASSYGTGGRRGETQYF TGTGCCAGCAGTTACGGGACTGGCGGGAGGAGGGGCGAGACCCAGTACTTC
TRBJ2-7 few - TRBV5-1 CASSPSLSNYEQYF TGCGCCAGCAGCCCAAGCCTTTCAAACTACGAGCAGTACTTC
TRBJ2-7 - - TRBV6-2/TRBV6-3 CASSYPDSEQYF TGTGCCAGCAGTTACCCAGACAGCGAGCAGTACTTC